The clone carrying this T cell receptor (beta chain) has only one observation. The data were taken from a study of blood T cell repertoires in COVID-19. Study-level information: Samples representing acute and convalescent COVID-19 were sourced from the United States, Italy and Spain. T cells, B-cell-depleted T cells, or PBMCs provided the cDNA or gDNA that served as material.

Original analysis: Nucleated cell number was recorded as an estimate derived from reference gene primer amplification. The repertoire was sequenced with immunoSEQ multiplex PCR; TCRdb's copy has only in-frame clones and lacks some. For V, J and clone size, that table is used; D and trimming come from the DNA. The data contain over 200,000 clones, roughly 87% of them singletons. Germline CDR1 and CDR2: MNHEY and SMNVEV (reference sequence). J was trimmed by 5 bases and V by 0 bases; bases with no gene match: 3. This CDR3 comprises 15 residues. Material for sequencing was peripheral blood. The V and J genes are TRBV27 and TRBJ2-1, with 8 positions matching TRBD2. This TCR derives from a man in his forties with active or convalescent COVID-19. The DNA of the CDR3 is TGTGCCAGCAGTTTATCGAGTAGCGGGAACAATGAGCAGTTCTTC. It translates to CASSLSSSGNNEQFF.